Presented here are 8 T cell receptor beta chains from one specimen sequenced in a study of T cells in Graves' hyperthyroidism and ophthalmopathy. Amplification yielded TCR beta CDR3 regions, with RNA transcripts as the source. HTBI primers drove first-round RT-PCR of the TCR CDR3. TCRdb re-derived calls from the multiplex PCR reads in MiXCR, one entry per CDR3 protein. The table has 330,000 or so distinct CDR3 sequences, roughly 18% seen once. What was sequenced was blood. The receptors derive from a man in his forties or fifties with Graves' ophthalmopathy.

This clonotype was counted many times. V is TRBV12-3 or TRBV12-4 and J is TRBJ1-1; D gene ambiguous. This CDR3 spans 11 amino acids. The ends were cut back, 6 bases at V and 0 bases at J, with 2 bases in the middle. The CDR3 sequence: CASRVNTEAFF. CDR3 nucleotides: TGTGCCAGCAGGGTGAACACTGAAGCTTTCTTT.

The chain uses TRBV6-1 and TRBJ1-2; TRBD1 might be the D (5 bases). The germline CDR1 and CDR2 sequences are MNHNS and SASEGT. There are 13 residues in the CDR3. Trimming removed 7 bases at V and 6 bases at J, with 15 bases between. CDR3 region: CASKPWGNNGYTF. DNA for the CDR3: TGTGCCAGCAAACCCTGGGGGAACAATGGCTACACCTTC.

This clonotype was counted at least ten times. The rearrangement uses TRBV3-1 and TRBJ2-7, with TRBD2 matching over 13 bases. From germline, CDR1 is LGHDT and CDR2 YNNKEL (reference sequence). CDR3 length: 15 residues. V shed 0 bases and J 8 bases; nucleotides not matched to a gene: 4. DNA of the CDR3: TGTGCCAGCAGCCAAGACGGACTAGCGGGAGCAAAGCAGTACTTC. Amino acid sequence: CASSQDGLAGAKQYF.

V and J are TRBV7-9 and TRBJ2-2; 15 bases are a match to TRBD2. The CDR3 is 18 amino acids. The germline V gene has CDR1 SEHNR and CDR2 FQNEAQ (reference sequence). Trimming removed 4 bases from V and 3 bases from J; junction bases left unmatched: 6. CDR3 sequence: CASSSGTSGRRDTGELFF. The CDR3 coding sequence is TGTGCCAGCAGCTCCGGGACTAGCGGGAGGCGGGACACCGGGGAGCTGTTTTTT.

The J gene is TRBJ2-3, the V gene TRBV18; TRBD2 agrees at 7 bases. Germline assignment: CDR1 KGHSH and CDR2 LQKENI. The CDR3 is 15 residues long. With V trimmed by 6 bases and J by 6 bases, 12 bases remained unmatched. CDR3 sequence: CASSLRASGGDTQYF. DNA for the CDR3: TGTGCCAGCTCTCTCCGGGCTAGCGGAGGCGATACGCAGTATTTT.

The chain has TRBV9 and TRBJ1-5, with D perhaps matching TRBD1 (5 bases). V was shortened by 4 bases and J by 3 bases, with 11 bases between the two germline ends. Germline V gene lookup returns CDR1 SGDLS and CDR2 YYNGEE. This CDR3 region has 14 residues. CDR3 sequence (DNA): TGTGCCAGCAGCCGGGACGCTGACAATCAGCCCCAGCATTTT. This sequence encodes CASSRDADNQPQHF.

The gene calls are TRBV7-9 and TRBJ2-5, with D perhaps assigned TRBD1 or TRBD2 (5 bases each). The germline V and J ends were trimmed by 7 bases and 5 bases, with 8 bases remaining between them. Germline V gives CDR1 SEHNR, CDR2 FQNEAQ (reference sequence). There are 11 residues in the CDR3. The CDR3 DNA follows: TGTGCCAGCACCTGGGGGGAGACCCAGTACTTC. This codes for CASTWGETQYF.

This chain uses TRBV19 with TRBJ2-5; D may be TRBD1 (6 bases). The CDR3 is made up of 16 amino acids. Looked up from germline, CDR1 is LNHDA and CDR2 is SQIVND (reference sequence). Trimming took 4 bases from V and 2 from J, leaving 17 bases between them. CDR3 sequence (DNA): TGTGCCAGTAGTACCCCCTTTGTTGGACAGCAAGAGACCCAGTACTTC. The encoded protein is CASSTPFVGQQETQYF.